This T cell receptor beta chain was documented in a study of regulatory T cells in long-lasting Graves disease. Study-level background: Under 3 months of antithyroid drugs had been taken by newly diagnosed Graves' patients.

This clonotype was picked up many times. Time point of the sample: newly diagnosed GD, antithyroid drugs for less than 3 months. PBMC RNA was the source of the TCR library. Trimming removed 3 bases at V and 2 bases at J, with 20 bases between. CDR3 length equals 19 residues. Germline-derived CDR1 and CDR2 are MNHEY and SVGEGT. Both iRepertoire HTBI primers and Arm-PCR of CDR3 regions were used to build the TCR beta libraries. TCRdb recomputed calls from the multiplex PCR reads with MiXCR, one row per CDR3 protein. The profile shows 250,000 to 300,000 distinct CDR3 sequences, around 18% of them singletons. These sequences were also reported in another study, on T cells in Graves' hyperthyroidism and ophthalmopathy.

The chain carries TRBV6-2 or TRBV6-3 and TRBJ2-6; D might be TRBD1 or TRBD2, each matching 5 bases. Sequenced material: peripheral blood mononuclear cells (PBMCs), taken at new diagnosis, from a patient treated with antithyroid drugs. The receptor was derived from a woman aged 25 to 45 with Graves disease. CDR3 coding DNA: TGTGCCAGCAGTTATGATCGTCGGGACGGGGTGGCTGGGGCCAACGTCCTGACTTTC. Its protein product is CASSYDRRDGVAGANVLTF.